This TCR beta chain was recovered during a study of identical twins (dated by TCRdb to the mid-2010s). Regarding the complete study: TCR alpha and beta repertoires from monozygotic twins, unrelated adults of various ages and cord blood were deep-sequenced to test whether fetal clonotypes persist. To rule out contamination, the twin experiments were replicated at different times with different library preparation protocols.

Libraries were prepared through 5' RACE. The instrument was an Illumina HiSeq 2000. Template switching introduced a universal primer binding site; the final cDNA contained a unique molecular identifier, enabling accurate counting of TCR cDNA molecules. First-strand cDNA for TCR alpha and beta chains was synthesized from specific primers in the conserved constant-segment region. To control for contamination, every cDNA library carried two barcodes: a SMART-Mk sample barcode plus Illumina barcodes. Two successive PCR steps introduced TruSeq adapter sequences along with Illumina sample barcodes. TCR alpha and beta cDNA libraries were sequenced on the Illumina HiSeq platform with custom primers. The authors' analysis ran thus. MiGEC was used to process raw reads and extract unique molecular identifiers, and MiXCR was used to find CDR3 positions. Recombination models were inferred per individual with the repgenHMM and IGoR tools using an EM algorithm. Shared clonotype analysis was performed with the tcR package in R, normalizing sharing by the product of cloneset sizes. To study raw recombination free of thymic and clonal selection effects, out-of-frame nonproductive sequences were analyzed. TCRdb trimmed the raw reads at Q25, called clones with MiXCR and kept productive beta chains. Rows merge per CDR3 protein into single entries with the most common DNA and genes. The V and J calls reflect TCRdb's pipeline rather than the authors' work. This sample has around 250,000 distinct CDR3 sequences in its table, and roughly an eighth of those were observed once. The biggest ten clones account for 4% to 5% of the sample.

The table lists this clonotype with many counts. No cognate antigen has been identified for it. Base qualities are missing; no much larger clone stands one base away. Every donor was a healthy Caucasian. Three pairs of female monozygotic twins, all aged roughly 18 to 29 years, were included in the twin cohort. Miltenyi CD45RO+ enrichment and human naive T-cell isolation kits were used to isolate memory (CD45RO+) and naive T cells from PBMC. The CDR3 covers 13 residues, taking in both the cysteine and the phenylalanine. Only the CDR3 DNA is retained, 39 bases long and in frame from the first base. V is pruned by 6 bases and J by 14 bases, leaving 15 bases of the junction without a gene match. Points the paper makes about the study in general: Because the same donors could not be followed over many years, the conclusions depended on cross-sectional statistical analysis. Out-of-frame TCR alpha sharing in monozygotic twins was systematically underestimated by recombination models, whereas sharing between unrelated individuals was in agreement with the recombination models. Abundant cord blood beta clonotypes carried fewer insertions; young adult naive repertoires showed a weaker similar trend, while memory repertoires showed none. Compared with coincidental sharing between unrelated individuals, an excess of low generation-probability sequences was observed among out-of-frame TCR alpha sequences shared between twins. Excess twin sharing in beta out-of-frame sequences was weaker because fewer shared sequences lowered the signal-to-noise ratio. Invariant T cells such as MAIT and iNKT could partly confound zero-insertion analyses, though diverse VJ usage argued against this for most clonotypes.

Separately, the same data were catalogued under a study of yellow fever vaccine responses in identical twins. The second study, in turn, reports: According to the authors, the vaccine-induced T cell response in identical twins seemed to be partly convergent and partly specific to each individual. The study precisely tracked vaccine-responding T cell clones in identical twins.

Sequenced sample: memory (CD45RO+) T cells sorted from blood. What the cell subset or site label conveys for this sample: CD45RO+ enriched T cells. Recombination linked TRBV12-3 or TRBV12-4 to TRBJ2-5; TRBD2 agrees with 7 junctional bases. This receptor was identified in a woman between 18 and 30 years old in good health. The nucleotide sequence reads as follows: TGTGCCAGCAGGGGCGGGGGTGGTACTAAATATTACTTC. Its coded protein is CASRGGGGTKYYF.